This T cell receptor (beta chain) originates from a study of early T cells in non-severe SARS-CoV-2 infection. Study background: Chains were unpaired, as sequencing was done on bulk RNA from unsorted whole blood.

The TCR library protocol attached unique molecular identifiers to the individual cDNA molecules. TCRdb passed the 5' RACE reads through MiXCR, listing each CDR3 protein once. The sample consists of about 83,000 distinct CDR3 sequences, around 15% of them appearing once. Study findings and constraints: Reliance on VDJdb matching favored anti-spike CD8 responses; private and CD4 specificities were missed.

Points on this clonotype: Its antigen is currently unknown.

Germline-derived CDR1 and CDR2 are SGHVS and FNYEAQ. Losses at the gene ends were 5 bases for V and 1 base for J; bases not matched to a gene: 5. This CDR3 has 15 residues. The TCR sequence derives from an adult who was a healthcare worker with PCR-confirmed SARS-CoV-2 infection or an uninfected control (not recorded which). The chain employs TRBV7-6 and TRBJ2-3, with 8 bases identical to TRBD2. The sequencing input was whole blood. DNA for the CDR3: TGTGCCAGCAGCCCCCGGCGGGGGGGCACAGATACGCAGTATTTT. This codes for CASSPRRGGTDTQYF.